This T cell receptor (beta chain) was recorded in a study of blood T cell repertoires in COVID-19. Study summary: Donors in the United States, Italy and Spain gave samples during acute or convalescent COVID-19.

Germline CDR1 reads LNHDA; CDR2 reads SQIVND (reference sequence). The CDR3 spans 14 residues. The trim removed 5 bases at V and 2 bases at J, leaving 5 bases unmatched. This clone showed up just once. Participants came from fewer than 25 US areas, aged roughly 18 to 89 years. Clinical histories supplied by participants themselves formed the basis of cohort assignment. Either two negative PCRs, clearance, or symptom resolution qualified Cohort 3 donors as recovered. Profiling relied on immunoSEQ multiplex PCR, and the TCRdb table lists in-frame clones only, not all of them. This table holds some 160,000 clones, approximately 80% found once.

The chain combines TRBV19 with TRBJ2-5, with 7 bases aligning to TRBD2. The sequencing sample was made of PBMCs or T cells enriched from blood (not recorded which). This receptor was obtained from a woman aged 60-75 years who had recovered from COVID-19. DNA for the CDR3: TGTGCCAGTAGTCCTGGACTAGGACAAGAGACCCAGTACTTC. This encodes CASSPGLGQETQYF. Looking up the rest from reference TRBV19 and TRBJ2-5 gives the full variable domain: DGGITQSPKYLFRKEGQNVTLSCEQNLNHDAMYWYRQDPGQGLRLIYYSQIVNDFQKGDIAEGYSVSREKKESFPLTVTSAQKNPTAFYLCASSPGLGQETQYFGPGTRLLVL.